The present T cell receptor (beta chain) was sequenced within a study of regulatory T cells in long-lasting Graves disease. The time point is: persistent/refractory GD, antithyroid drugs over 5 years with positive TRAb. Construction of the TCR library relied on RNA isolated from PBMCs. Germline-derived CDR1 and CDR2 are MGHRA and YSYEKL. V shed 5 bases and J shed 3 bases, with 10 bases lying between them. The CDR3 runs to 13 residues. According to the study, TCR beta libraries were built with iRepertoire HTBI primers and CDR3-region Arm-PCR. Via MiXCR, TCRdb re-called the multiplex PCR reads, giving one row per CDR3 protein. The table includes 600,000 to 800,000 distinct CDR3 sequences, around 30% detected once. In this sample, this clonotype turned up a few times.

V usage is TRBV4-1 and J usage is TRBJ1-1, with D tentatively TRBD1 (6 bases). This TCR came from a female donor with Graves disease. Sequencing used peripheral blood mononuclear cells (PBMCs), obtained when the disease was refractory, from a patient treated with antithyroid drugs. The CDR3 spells CASSRDMYTEAFF. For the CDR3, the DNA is TGCGCCAGCAGCAGGGACATGTACACTGAAGCTTTCTTT.